This TCR beta chain was profiled in a study of post-analysis software for immune sequencing data. As for the study in general: As for disease course, relapsing-remitting, secondary progressive and progressive-relapsing multiple sclerosis were all included.

CDR1 is DFQATT and CDR2 is SNEGSKA in the germline V gene (reference sequence). V shed 1 base and J shed 10 bases, with 8 bases lying between them. This CDR3 has 11 residues. Study findings and constraints: The five TRBV segments detected at higher frequency in patients than in controls included TRBV5-6, TRBV5-1 and TRBV20-1. With F measure, samples from one preparation batch clustered together strongly. Versus controls, multiple sclerosis patients showed significantly lower diversity (normalized Chao1).

Libraries were made from TCR beta cDNA, and they carried unique molecular identifiers. There were about 0.85 to 10 million T cells, and about 540,000 cDNA molecules came from them. One entry per CDR3 protein results from TCRdb running MiXCR on the PCR reads. The sample lists 740,000 or so distinct CDR3 sequences; about 50% were seen once. The sample holds one count of this clonotype. Its antigen is not known. The clonotype originates from a girl aged 5 to 17 with multiple sclerosis. The sequencing input was blood. The chain carries TRBV20-1 and TRBJ2-1, with TRBD2 as a possible D gene (5 bases). DNA of the CDR3: TGCAGTGCTAGAGTTACTAGAGAGCAGTTCTTC. This gives the protein CSARVTREQFF.